Here is one T cell receptor beta chain with its context. The antigen is undetermined. Germline trimming cut 4 bases from V and 3 bases from J; bases unmatched to any gene: 20. CDR1 LNHDA and CDR2 SQIVND come from the germline V gene (reference sequence). The CDR3 covers 19 residues. The study assayed about 10^5 TCR templates per sample. TCRdb's table, derived via immunoSEQ multiplex PCR, lists solely in-frame clones and lacks some. The table shows more than 85,000 clones, with 91% occurring only once. The sample comes from a study of siplizumab effects on memory and regulatory T cells. General observations from the study: Solely a minor proportion of alloreactive clones could be assigned to unstimulated subsets.

Sequenced material: CD4+ T cells sorted from blood. The rearrangement uses TRBV19 and TRBJ1-2; 7 nucleotides line up with TRBD1. The receptor's source is a human donor in good health. Some clones in this sample may be carry-over from other donors' samples. The CDR3 reads CASSKQGDRVGRMYYGYTF. The CDR3 DNA sequence: TGTGCCAGTAGTAAGCAGGGGGATCGCGTCGGTCGGATGTACTATGGCTACACCTTC.